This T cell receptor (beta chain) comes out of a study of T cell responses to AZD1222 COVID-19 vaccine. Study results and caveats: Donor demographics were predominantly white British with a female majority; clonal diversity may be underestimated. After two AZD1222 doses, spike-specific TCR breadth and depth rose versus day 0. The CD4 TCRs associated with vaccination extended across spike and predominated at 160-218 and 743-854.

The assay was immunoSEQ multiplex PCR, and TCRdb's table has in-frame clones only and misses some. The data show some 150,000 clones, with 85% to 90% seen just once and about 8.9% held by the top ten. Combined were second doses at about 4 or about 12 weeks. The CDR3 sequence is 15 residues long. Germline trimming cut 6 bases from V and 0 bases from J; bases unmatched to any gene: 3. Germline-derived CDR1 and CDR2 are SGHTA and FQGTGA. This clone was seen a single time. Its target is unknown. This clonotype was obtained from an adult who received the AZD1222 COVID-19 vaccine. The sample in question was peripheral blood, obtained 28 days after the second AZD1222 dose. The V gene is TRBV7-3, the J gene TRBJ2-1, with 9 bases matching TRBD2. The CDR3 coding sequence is TGTGCCAGCAGTCCTAGCGGGGACTCCTACAATGAGCAGTTCTTC. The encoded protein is CASSPSGDSYNEQFF.